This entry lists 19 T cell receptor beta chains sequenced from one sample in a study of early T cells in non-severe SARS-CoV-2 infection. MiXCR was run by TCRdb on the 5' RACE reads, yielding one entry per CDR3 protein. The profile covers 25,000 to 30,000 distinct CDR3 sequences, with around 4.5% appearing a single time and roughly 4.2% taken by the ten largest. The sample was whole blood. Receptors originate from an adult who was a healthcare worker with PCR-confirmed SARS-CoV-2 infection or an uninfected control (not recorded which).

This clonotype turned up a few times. CDR3 loop: CASSHYPGEQYF. The CDR3 DNA reads TGCGCCAGCAGCCATTATCCGGGCGAGCAGTACTTC. The gene calls are TRBV4-1 and TRBJ2-7, with D uncertain. Deletions cut 3 bases from V and 6 bases from J, with 9 bases between. From germline, CDR1 is MGHRA and CDR2 YSYEKL. CDR3 length equals 12 residues.

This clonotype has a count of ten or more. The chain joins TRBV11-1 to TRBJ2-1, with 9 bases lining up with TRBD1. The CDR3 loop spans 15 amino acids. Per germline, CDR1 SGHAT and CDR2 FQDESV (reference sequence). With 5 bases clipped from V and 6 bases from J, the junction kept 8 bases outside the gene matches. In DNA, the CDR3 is TGTGCCAGCAGCCGCTTGGGACAGGGAGGCAATGAGCAGTTCTTC. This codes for CASSRLGQGGNEQFF.

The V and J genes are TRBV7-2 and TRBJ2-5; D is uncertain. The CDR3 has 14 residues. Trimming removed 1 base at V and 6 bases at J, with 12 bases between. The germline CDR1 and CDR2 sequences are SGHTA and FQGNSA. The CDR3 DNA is TGTGCCAGCAGCTTAGATAGTATCATGAAGACCCAGTACTTC. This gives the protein CASSLDSIMKTQYF.

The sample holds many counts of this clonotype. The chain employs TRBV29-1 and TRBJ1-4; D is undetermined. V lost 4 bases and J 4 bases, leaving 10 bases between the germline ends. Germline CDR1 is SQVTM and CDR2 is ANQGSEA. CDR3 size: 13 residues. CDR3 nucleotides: TGCAGCGTTGGGGGTGCTCTTAATGAAAAACTGTTTTTT. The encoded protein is CSVGGALNEKLFF.

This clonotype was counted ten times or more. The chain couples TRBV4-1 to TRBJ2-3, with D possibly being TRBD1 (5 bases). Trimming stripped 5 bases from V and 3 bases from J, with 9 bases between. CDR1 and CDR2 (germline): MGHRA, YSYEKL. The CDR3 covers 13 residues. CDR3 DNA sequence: TGCGCCAGCAGCTCCCAGGGTACAGATACGCAGTATTTT. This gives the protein CASSSQGTDTQYF.

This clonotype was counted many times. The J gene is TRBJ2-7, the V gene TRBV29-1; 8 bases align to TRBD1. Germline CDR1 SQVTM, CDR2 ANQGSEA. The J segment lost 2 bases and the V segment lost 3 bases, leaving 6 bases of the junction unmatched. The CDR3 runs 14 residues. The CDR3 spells CSVDTGQGTYEQYF. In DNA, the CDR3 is TGCAGCGTTGACACAGGACAGGGAACCTACGAGCAGTACTTC.

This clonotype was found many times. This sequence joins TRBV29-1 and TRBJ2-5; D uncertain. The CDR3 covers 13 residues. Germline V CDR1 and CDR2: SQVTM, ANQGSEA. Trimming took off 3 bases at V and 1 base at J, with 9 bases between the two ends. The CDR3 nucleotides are TGCAGCGTTGAGAACTGGCCCCAAGAGACCCAGTACTTC. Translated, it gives CSVENWPQETQYF. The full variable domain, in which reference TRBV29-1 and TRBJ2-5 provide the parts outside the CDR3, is SAVISQKPSRDICQRGTSLTIQCQVDSQVTMMFWYRQQPGQSLTLIATANQGSEATYESGFVIDKFPISRPNLTFSTLTVSNMSPEDSSIYLCSVENWPQETQYFGPGTRLLVL.

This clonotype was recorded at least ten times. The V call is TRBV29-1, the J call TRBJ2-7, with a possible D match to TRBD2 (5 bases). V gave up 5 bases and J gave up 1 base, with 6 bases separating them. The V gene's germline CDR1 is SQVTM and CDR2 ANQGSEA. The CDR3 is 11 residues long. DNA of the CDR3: TGCAGCGTTCGAGGGTCCTACGAGCAGTACTTC. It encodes CSVRGSYEQYF.

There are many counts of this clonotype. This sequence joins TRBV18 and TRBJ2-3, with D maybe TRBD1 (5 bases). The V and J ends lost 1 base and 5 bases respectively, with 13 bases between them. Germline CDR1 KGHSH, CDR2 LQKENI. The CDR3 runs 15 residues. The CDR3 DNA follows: TGTGCCAGCTCACCACGTCAAGGGGCGCAAGATACGCAGTATTTT. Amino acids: CASSPRQGAQDTQYF.

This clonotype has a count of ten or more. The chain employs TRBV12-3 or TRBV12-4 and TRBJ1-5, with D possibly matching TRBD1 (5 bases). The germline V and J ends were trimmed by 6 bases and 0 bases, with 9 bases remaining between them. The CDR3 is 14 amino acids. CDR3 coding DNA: TGTGCCAGCAGCCGGGGGGTTAGCAATCAGCCCCAGCATTTT. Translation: CASSRGVSNQPQHF.

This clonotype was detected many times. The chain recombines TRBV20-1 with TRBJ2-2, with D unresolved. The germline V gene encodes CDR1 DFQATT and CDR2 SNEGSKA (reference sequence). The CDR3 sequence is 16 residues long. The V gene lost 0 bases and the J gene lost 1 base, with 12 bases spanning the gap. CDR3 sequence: CSARDATTGNTGELFF. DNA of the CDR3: TGCAGTGCTAGAGATGCGACCACTGGGAACACCGGGGAGCTGTTTTTT.

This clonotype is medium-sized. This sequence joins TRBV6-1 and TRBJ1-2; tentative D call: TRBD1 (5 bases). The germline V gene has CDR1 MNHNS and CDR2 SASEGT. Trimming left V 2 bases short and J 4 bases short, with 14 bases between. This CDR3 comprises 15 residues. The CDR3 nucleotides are TGTGCCAGCAGTGAAAAGAGGAGGGGTGCCTATGGCTACACCTTC. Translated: CASSEKRRGAYGYTF.

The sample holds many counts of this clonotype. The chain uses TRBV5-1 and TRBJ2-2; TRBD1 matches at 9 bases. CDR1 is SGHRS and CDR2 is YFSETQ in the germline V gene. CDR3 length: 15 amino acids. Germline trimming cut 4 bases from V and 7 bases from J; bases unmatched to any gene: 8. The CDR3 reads CASSKRTGEGGELFF. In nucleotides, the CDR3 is TGCGCCAGCAGCAAAAGGACAGGGGAAGGCGGGGAGCTGTTTTTT.

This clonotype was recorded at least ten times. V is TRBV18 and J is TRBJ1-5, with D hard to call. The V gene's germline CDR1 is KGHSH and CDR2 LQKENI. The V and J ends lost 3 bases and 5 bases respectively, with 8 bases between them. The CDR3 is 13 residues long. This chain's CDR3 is CASSPLGDQPQHF. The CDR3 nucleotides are TGTGCCAGCTCACCTCTCGGCGATCAGCCCCAGCATTTT.

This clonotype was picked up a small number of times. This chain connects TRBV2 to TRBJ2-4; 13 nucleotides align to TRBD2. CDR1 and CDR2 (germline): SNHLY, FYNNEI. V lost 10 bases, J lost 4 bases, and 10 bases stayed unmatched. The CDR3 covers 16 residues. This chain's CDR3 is CATNPGGLAGKNIQYF. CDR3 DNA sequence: TGTGCCACCAACCCCGGGGGACTAGCGGGGAAAAACATTCAGTACTTC.

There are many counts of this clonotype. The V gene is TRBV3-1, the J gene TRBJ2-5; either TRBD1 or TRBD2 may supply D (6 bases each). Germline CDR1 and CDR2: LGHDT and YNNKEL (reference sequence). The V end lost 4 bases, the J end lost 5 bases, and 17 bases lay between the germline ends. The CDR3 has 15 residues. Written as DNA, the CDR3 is TGTGCCAGCAGCCGCCAACCCGGGGGCTGGGAGACCCAGTACTTC. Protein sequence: CASSRQPGGWETQYF.

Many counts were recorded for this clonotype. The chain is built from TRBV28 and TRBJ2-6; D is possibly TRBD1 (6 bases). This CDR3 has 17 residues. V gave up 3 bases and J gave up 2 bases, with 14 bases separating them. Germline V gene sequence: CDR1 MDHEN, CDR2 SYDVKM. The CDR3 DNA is TGTGCCAGCAGTTTTGGACAGCTACCTACTGGGGCCAACGTCCTGACTTTC. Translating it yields CASSFGQLPTGANVLTF.

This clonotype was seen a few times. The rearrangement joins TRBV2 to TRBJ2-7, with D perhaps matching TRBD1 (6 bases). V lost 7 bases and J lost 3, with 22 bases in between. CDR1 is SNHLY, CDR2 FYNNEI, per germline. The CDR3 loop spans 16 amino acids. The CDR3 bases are TGTGCCAGCACCCTCGAGGATGCCCGAGGGGGCTACGAGCAGTACTTC. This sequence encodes CASTLEDARGGYEQYF. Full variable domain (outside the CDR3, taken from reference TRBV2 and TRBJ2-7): EPEVTQTPSHQVTQMGQEVILRCVPISNHLYFYWYRQILGQKVEFLVSFYNNEISEKSEIFDDQFSVERPDGSNFTLKIRSTKLEDSAMYFCASTLEDARGGYEQYFGPGTRLTVT.

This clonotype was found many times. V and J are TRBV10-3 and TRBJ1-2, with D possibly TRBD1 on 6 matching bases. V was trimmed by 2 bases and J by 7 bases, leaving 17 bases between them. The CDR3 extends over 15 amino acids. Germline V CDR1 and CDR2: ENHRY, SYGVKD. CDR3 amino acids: CAISETQGTLGGYTF. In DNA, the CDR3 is TGTGCCATCAGTGAGACCCAGGGGACCCTCGGTGGCTACACCTTC.